One sample yielded the 22 T cell receptor beta chains listed below, sequenced in a study of response to subunit inactivated influenza vaccine. TCRdb reanalysed the RT-PCR reads using MiXCR and keeps one entry per CDR3 protein. The table records 500,000 to 700,000 distinct CDR3 sequences, around a quarter of them present only once. The sample was also reused in another study, on T cells expressing NK-cell markers. That report adds: TCR beta cDNA was made by 5'RACE template switching with UMIs.

Here the sequenced sample was CD4+ T cells sorted from PBMCs, taken 11 to 12 days after vaccination. The receptors originated from a man in his forties or fifties who received an inactivated influenza vaccine.

The rearrangement uses TRBV7-2 and TRBJ1-2; D perhaps matches TRBD1 (6 bases). In germline, CDR1 is SGHTA, CDR2 FQGNSA. V was clipped by 5 bases and J by 4 bases, with 11 bases between them. CDR3 length: 13 residues. CDR3 DNA: TGTGCCAGCAGCCCGAAGGGGGGCTATGGCTACACCTTC. Its protein product is CASSPKGGYGYTF.

CDR3 nucleotides: TGTGCCAGCAGCCCCCAGGGCGGGATCACTGAAGCTTTCTTT. As protein: CASSPQGGITEAFF. The genes are TRBV3-1 and TRBJ1-1; D may be TRBD1 (5 bases). V was cut by 4 bases and J by 4 bases, with 13 bases left in between. CDR1 is LGHDT and CDR2 is YNNKEL in the germline V gene (reference sequence). CDR3 length: 14 amino acids.

In its sample, this clonotype was seen many times. The V and J genes are TRBV4-3 and TRBJ2-3; 13 nucleotides align to TRBD2. Germline values: CDR1 LGHNA, CDR2 YSLEER. V was clipped by 0 bases and J by 5 bases; unmatched bases: 8. There are 18 residues in the CDR3. CDR3 amino acids: CASSQDEGLAGAGDTQYF. Written as DNA, the CDR3 is TGCGCCAGCAGCCAAGATGAAGGACTAGCGGGAGCCGGAGATACGCAGTATTTT.

The rearrangement joins TRBV19 to TRBJ2-3; 8 bases map to TRBD2. Germline CDR1 LNHDA, CDR2 SQIVND (reference sequence). The J segment lost 2 bases and the V segment lost 7 bases, leaving 5 bases of the junction unmatched. The CDR3 totals 14 residues. The CDR3: CASTRGAATDTQYF. In nucleotides, the CDR3 is TGTGCCAGTACGCGGGGGGCAGCCACAGATACGCAGTATTTT.

This clonotype was picked up a small number of times. The V gene is TRBV2, the J gene TRBJ2-2; D is perhaps TRBD1 (5 bases). V was clipped by 2 bases and J by 6 bases, with 13 bases between them. The CDR3 covers 15 residues. Per the germline V gene, CDR1 is SNHLY and CDR2 is FYNNEI. Here the CDR3 DNA reads TGTGCCAGCAGTGAAAGCAGGGTGTCAGCCGGGGAGCTGTTTTTT. Protein product: CASSESRVSAGELFF.

This clonotype was seen more than once but under ten times. In nucleotides, the CDR3 is TGTGCCAGCAGTAGACAGCTTAACTATGGCTACACCTTC. This encodes CASSRQLNYGYTF. The chain employs TRBV27 and TRBJ1-2; D perhaps matches TRBD1 (5 bases). Looked up from germline, CDR1 is MNHEY and CDR2 is SMNVEV (reference sequence). V dropped 5 bases and J dropped 1 base, with 8 bases sitting between them. CDR3 length: 13 amino acids.

V gene TRBV29-1 combines with J gene TRBJ2-7, with D tentatively TRBD1 (6 bases). There are 14 residues in the CDR3. CDR1 is SQVTM, CDR2 ANQGSEA, per germline. The ends were cut back, 4 bases at V and 2 bases at J, with 15 bases in the middle. This CDR3 is CSVGRRGVPYEQYF. The CDR3 DNA follows: TGCAGCGTTGGACGCAGGGGCGTTCCCTACGAGCAGTACTTC.

The chain couples TRBV6-5 to TRBJ1-2; 10 bases align to TRBD1. The CDR3 has 16 amino acids. Germline CDR1 is MNHEY and CDR2 is SVGAGI. With V trimmed by 4 bases and J by 2 bases, 7 bases remained unmatched. The CDR3 coding sequence is TGTGCCAGCAGTTCCCCCGGGACAGGGGCAAACTATGGCTACACCTTC. Translating gives CASSSPGTGANYGYTF.

This chain links TRBV27 with TRBJ2-7, with TRBD1 identical over 7 bases. CDR1 and CDR2 (germline): MNHEY, SMNVEV (reference sequence). The CDR3 spans 15 residues. Trimming at V came to 0 bases and at J to 6 bases, leaving 8 bases not matched to a gene. Written as DNA, the CDR3 is TGTGCCAGCAGTTTATCCCCTGACAGGGTTGGCGAGCAGTACTTC. Its translation is CASSLSPDRVGEQYF.

V and J are TRBV7-8 and TRBJ2-7; D not certain. CDR1 SGHVS and CDR2 FQNEAQ come from the germline V gene. The CDR3 consists of 15 residues. V was pared by 5 bases and J by 1 base, with 15 bases between. The CDR3 sequence is CASSTGPYTSYEQYF. The CDR3 DNA reads TGTGCCAGCAGCACCGGCCCATATACGTCCTACGAGCAGTACTTC.

This clonotype was seen a handful of times. The chain is built from TRBV4-2 and TRBJ2-2; D unclear. This CDR3 comprises 16 residues. Trimming removed 0 bases at V and 1 base at J, with 9 bases between. Germline V gives CDR1 LGHNA, CDR2 YNFKEQ. The CDR3, as DNA: TGTGCCAGCAGCCAAGAAAGTAGCTGGAACACCGGGGAGCTGTTTTTT. Amino acid sequence: CASSQESSWNTGELFF.

This clonotype was observed a few times. The chain recombines TRBV5-5 with TRBJ2-5; D may be TRBD1 (6 bases). The CDR3 is 16 amino acids. Germline V gene sequence: CDR1 SGHKS, CDR2 YYEKEE (reference sequence). V gave up 1 base and J gave up 3 bases, with 16 bases separating them. The CDR3 spells CASSLYAGTPEETQYF. The CDR3 nucleotides read TGTGCCAGCAGCTTGTATGCCGGGACACCCGAAGAGACCCAGTACTTC.

DNA of the CDR3: TGTGCCAGCAGCAGGACTAGCGGGAGGACCGGGGAGCTGTTTTTT. Its protein is CASSRTSGRTGELFF. J is TRBJ2-2 and V is TRBV7-2; 14 bases fit TRBD2. The CDR3 totals 15 residues. V gave up 5 bases and J gave up 5 bases; unmatched junction bases: 1. In germline, CDR1 is SGHTA, CDR2 FQGNSA.

CDR3 coding DNA: TGTGCCAGCAGCTCCCTAACCCCACTAGCGGGACTTATTTACTCCTCCTACAATGAGCAGTTCTTC. Translated: CASSSLTPLAGLIYSSYNEQFF. J is TRBJ2-1 and V is TRBV7-1; 10 bases fit TRBD2. TRBV7-1 is sorted into the ORF group, with uncertain function. This CDR3 contains 22 residues. V was pared by 3 bases and J by 0 bases, with 20 bases of the junction left unmatched.

J is TRBJ2-7 and V is TRBV5-6, with D perhaps assigned TRBD1 or TRBD2 (5 bases each). CDR1 is SGHDT, CDR2 YYEEEE, per germline. The CDR3 runs 15 residues. V lost 0 bases to trimming and J lost 7 bases, with 17 bases between them. The CDR3 DNA is TGTGCCAGCAGCTTGGCGGGTAGGGGAGTGAAAGAGCAGTACTTC. Encoded protein: CASSLAGRGVKEQYF.

This sequence joins TRBV7-9 and TRBJ2-1; TRBD2 is a possible D gene (6 bases). This CDR3 contains 15 residues. Germline-derived CDR1 and CDR2 are SEHNR and FQNEAQ (reference sequence). V was trimmed by 5 bases and J by 2 bases, leaving 13 bases between them. The CDR3 nucleotides are TGTGCCAGCAGCCGCCTCGGGAGCCCCTACAATGAGCAGTTCTTC. It translates to CASSRLGSPYNEQFF. Variable domain in full (rest from reference TRBV7-9 and TRBJ2-1): DTGVSQNPRHKITKRGQNVTFRCDPISEHNRLYWYRQTLGQGPEFLTYFQNEAQLEKSRLLSDRFSAERPKGSFSTLEIQRTEQGDSAMYLCASSRLGSPYNEQFFGPGTRLTVL.

The DNA of the CDR3 is TGCGCCAGCAGCTTGGTGGGACAAAACAATGAGCAGTTCTTC. Translating gives CASSLVGQNNEQFF. The chain joins TRBV5-1 to TRBJ2-1, with a weak D call TRBD1 (6 bases). V gave up 0 bases and J gave up 5 bases, with 9 bases separating them. The CDR3 covers 14 residues. Germline loops: CDR1 SGHRS, CDR2 YFSETQ.

The chain joins TRBV4-3 to TRBJ2-3, with TRBD2 as a possible D gene (7 bases). Per germline, CDR1 LGHNA and CDR2 YSLEER. V lost 1 base and J 7 bases, leaving 24 bases between the germline ends. The CDR3 extends over 18 amino acids. The CDR3 loop reads CASSQGFAGARGGHTQYF. In nucleotides, the CDR3 is TGCGCCAGCAGCCAAGGGTTTGCGGGGGCGAGAGGAGGACATACGCAGTATTTT.

This clonotype was observed a handful of times. The chain links TRBV14 to TRBJ2-7, with 8 bases identical to TRBD2. CDR3 length: 15 amino acids. Germline CDR1 and CDR2: SGHDN and FVKESK. V shed 3 bases and J 0 bases; nucleotides not matched to a gene: 4. CDR3 loop: CASSQTGGVSYEQYF. CDR3 in DNA: TGTGCCAGCAGCCAGACCGGGGGGGTCTCCTACGAGCAGTACTTC.

The genes are TRBV28 and TRBJ2-1; 9 bases are shared with TRBD2. The CDR3 totals 15 residues. J lost 6 bases, V lost 11 bases, and 14 bases had no gene match. Germline assignment: CDR1 MDHEN and CDR2 SYDVKM. The CDR3 loop is CAGRKIGGGGNEQFF. The CDR3 nucleotides read TGTGCCGGACGTAAAATTGGCGGGGGGGGCAATGAGCAGTTCTTC.

There are a few counts of this clonotype. The rearrangement uses TRBV3-1 and TRBJ2-5, with 7 positions matching TRBD2. From germline, CDR1 is LGHDT and CDR2 YNNKEL (reference sequence). V gave up 4 bases and J gave up 13 bases; unmatched junction bases: 6. The CDR3 runs to 11 residues. The CDR3 nucleotides read TGTGCCAGCAGCCTAAGCGGGGTGGGGTACTTC. Its translation is CASSLSGVGYF.

The chain couples TRBV5-1 to TRBJ2-1, with 13 bases fitting TRBD2. Germline CDR1 reads SGHRS; CDR2 reads YFSETQ. The V segment lost 4 bases and the J segment 3 bases; nucleotides outside the gene matches: 4. The CDR3 totals 16 residues. CDR3 residues: CASSAGLAGNYNEQFF. CDR3 in DNA: TGCGCCAGCAGCGCGGGACTAGCGGGAAACTACAATGAGCAGTTCTTC.